This entry lists 9 T cell receptor beta chains sequenced from one sample in a study of blood T cell repertoires in COVID-19. Generated by immunoSEQ multiplex PCR, the TCRdb table keeps only in-frame clones and is missing some. The sample includes 100,000 to 150,000 clones, about 88% of them seen just once. The material sequenced was PBMCs or T cells enriched from blood (not recorded which). The receptors here all came from a man aged 35-49 years with acute COVID-19.

The table lists this clone with a count of one. DNA of the CDR3: TGTGCCAGAAGCTTGGGGCCCTTCTATGGCTACACCTTC. It encodes CARSLGPFYGYTF. The J gene is TRBJ1-2, the V gene TRBV5-3; no clear D. TRBV5-3 falls under the ORF class, with uncertain function. Trimming took 0 bases from V and 4 from J, leaving 7 bases between them. There are 13 residues in the CDR3.

The genes are TRBV28 and TRBJ2-7; 7 positions match TRBD1. The CDR3 runs to 15 residues. Losses at the gene ends were 5 bases for V and 2 bases for J; bases not matched to a gene: 9. Germline assignment: CDR1 MDHEN and CDR2 SYDVKM. This CDR3 is CASSRPDRNPYEQYF. The CDR3 coding sequence is TGTGCCAGCAGTAGACCGGACAGGAACCCCTACGAGCAGTACTTC.

The V and J genes are TRBV7-8 and TRBJ2-5; D is uncertain. Germline V gene lookup returns CDR1 SGHVS and CDR2 FQNEAQ. The CDR3 covers 11 residues. Trimming took 6 bases from V and 5 from J, leaving 7 bases between them. The CDR3 protein is CASSPFETQYF. In nucleotides, the CDR3 is TGTGCCAGCAGTCCCTTTGAGACCCAGTACTTC.

Here the CDR3 DNA reads TGTGCCAGCAGCGACCGACTAGCGGGAGGGCCCAATGAGCAGTTCTTC. As protein: CASSDRLAGGPNEQFF. The chain employs TRBV3-1 (or the pseudogene TRBV3-2) and TRBJ2-1; 14 bases fit TRBD2. Germline V gene data show CDR1 as LGHDT and CDR2 as YNNKEL (reference sequence). The V and J ends lost 5 bases and 6 bases, in that order; junction bases with no gene match: 6. This CDR3 is built from 16 residues.

This sequence joins TRBV5-1 and TRBJ2-7; TRBD2 matches at 10 bases. The germline V gene encodes CDR1 SGHRS and CDR2 YFSETQ. The CDR3 runs 14 residues. V gave up 2 bases and J gave up 3 bases; unmatched junction bases: 2. The CDR3 spells CASSLAGGDYEQYF. The CDR3 DNA sequence: TGCGCCAGCAGCTTAGCGGGAGGGGACTACGAGCAGTACTTC. The whole variable domain, remainder taken from reference TRBV5-1 and TRBJ2-7, is KAGVTQTPRYLIKTRGQQVTLSCSPISGHRSVSWYQQTPGQGLQFLFEYFSETQRNKGNFPGRFSGRQFSNSRSEMNVSTLELGDSALYLCASSLAGGDYEQYFGPGTRLTVT.

This clone turned up a few times. J is TRBJ2-1 and V is TRBV28; TRBD2 matches 7 bases. Unmatched junction bases numbered 10, after V lost 6 bases and J lost 2 bases. CDR3 length: 16 amino acids. Germline V CDR1 and CDR2: MDHEN, SYDVKM. This CDR3 reads CASSRRLAAPYNEQFF. The CDR3 DNA reads as TGTGCCAGCAGCCGCCGACTAGCAGCCCCCTACAATGAGCAGTTCTTC.

The chain combines TRBV2 with TRBJ1-5; TRBD1 matches 7 bases. The CDR3 runs 15 residues. Germline trimming cut 6 bases from V and 3 bases from J; bases unmatched to any gene: 8. Per germline, CDR1 SNHLY and CDR2 FYNNEI. The DNA of the CDR3 is TGTGCCAGCAGCAATCAACAGGGGTCCAATCAGCCCCAGCATTTT. The encoded protein is CASSNQQGSNQPQHF.

This chain joins TRBV25-1 and TRBJ1-2; 8 bases are shared with TRBD1. Germline trimming cut 5 bases from V and 8 bases from J; bases unmatched to any gene: 7. Germline loops: CDR1 MGHDK, CDR2 SYGVNS. The CDR3 totals 13 residues. As DNA, the CDR3 is TGTGCCAGCAGTTCGACAGGGGAGGGAGGCTACACCTTC. This sequence encodes CASSSTGEGGYTF.

J is TRBJ1-3 and V is TRBV28, with a possible D match to TRBD1 (6 bases). The V and J ends lost 11 bases and 4 bases respectively, with 12 bases between them. The CDR3 contains 12 residues. Germline V gives CDR1 MDHEN, CDR2 SYDVKM. CDR3 coding DNA: TGTGCCTCAGGGCAGGGGGGAAACACCATATATTTT. Amino acids: CASGQGGNTIYF.